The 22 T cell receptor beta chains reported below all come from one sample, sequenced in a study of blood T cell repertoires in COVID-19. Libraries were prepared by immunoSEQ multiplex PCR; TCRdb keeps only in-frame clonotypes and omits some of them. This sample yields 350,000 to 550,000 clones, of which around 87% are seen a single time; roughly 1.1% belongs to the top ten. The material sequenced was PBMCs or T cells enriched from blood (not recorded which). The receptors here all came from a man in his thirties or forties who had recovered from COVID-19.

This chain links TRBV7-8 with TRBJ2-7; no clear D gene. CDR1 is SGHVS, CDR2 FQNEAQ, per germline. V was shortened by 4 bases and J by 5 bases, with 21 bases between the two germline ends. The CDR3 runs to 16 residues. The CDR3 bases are TGTGCCAGCAGCTACGCCTATCCCTTACGTACCGACGAGCAGTACTTC. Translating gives CASSYAYPLRTDEQYF.

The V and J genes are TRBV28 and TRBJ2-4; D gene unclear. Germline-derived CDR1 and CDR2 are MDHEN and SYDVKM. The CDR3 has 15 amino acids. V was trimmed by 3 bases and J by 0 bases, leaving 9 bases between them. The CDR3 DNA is TGTGCCAGCAGTTTTGGCGGTTCAGCCAAAAACATTCAGTACTTC. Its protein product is CASSFGGSAKNIQYF.

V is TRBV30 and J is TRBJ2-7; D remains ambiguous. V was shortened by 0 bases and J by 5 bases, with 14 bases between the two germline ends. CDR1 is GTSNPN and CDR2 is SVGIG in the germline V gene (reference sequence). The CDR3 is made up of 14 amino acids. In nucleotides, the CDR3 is TGTGCCTGGAGTGTAGAAGTTTGGCCGCACGAGCAGTACTTC. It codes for CAWSVEVWPHEQYF. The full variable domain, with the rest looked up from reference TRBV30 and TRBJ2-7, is SQTIHQWPATLVQPVGSPLSLECTVEGTSNPNLYWYRQAAGRGLQLLFYSVGIGQISSEVPQNLSASRPQDRQFILSSKKLLLSDSGFYLCAWSVEVWPHEQYFGPGTRLTVT.

DNA for the CDR3: TGTGCCAGCAGCCCACTCCAATCTAGCGGGAGTTACGAGCAGTACTTC. Translation: CASSPLQSSGSYEQYF. The chain employs TRBV28 and TRBJ2-7; 10 bases agree with TRBD2. The V gene end was trimmed by 6 bases and the J gene end by 4 bases; junction bases not matched to a gene: 12. The CDR3 has 16 residues. Germline V gene data show CDR1 as MDHEN and CDR2 as SYDVKM. Full variable domain (outside the CDR3, taken from reference TRBV28 and TRBJ2-7): DVKVTQSSRYLVKRTGEKVFLECVQDMDHENMFWYRQDPGLGLRLIYFSYDVKMKEKGDIPEGYSVSREKKERFSLILESASTNQTSMYLCASSPLQSSGSYEQYFGPGTRLTVT.

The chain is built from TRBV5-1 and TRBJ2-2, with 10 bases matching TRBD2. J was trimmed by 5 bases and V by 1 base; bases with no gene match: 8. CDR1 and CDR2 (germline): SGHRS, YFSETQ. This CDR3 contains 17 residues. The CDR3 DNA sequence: TGCGCCAGCAGCTTGAGGGCTAGCGGGAGAGGAACCGGGGAGCTGTTTTTT. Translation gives CASSLRASGRGTGELFF.

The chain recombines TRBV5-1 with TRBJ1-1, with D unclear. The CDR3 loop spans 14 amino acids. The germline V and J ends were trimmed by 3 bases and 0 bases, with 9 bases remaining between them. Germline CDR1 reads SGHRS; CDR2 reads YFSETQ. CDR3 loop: CASSSDGMNTEAFF. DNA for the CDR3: TGCGCCAGCAGCTCCGATGGCATGAACACTGAAGCTTTCTTT.

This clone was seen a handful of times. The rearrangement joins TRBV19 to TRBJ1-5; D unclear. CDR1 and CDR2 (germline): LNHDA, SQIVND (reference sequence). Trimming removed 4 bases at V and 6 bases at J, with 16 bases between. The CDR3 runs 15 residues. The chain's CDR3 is CASSNLWATSQPQHF. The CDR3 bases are TGTGCCAGTAGTAATCTCTGGGCCACGAGTCAGCCCCAGCATTTT.

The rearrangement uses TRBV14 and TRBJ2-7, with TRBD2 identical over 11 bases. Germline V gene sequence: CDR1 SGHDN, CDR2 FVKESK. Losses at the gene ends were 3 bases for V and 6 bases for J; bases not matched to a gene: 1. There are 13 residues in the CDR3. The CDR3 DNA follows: TGTGCCAGCAGCCATACTAGCGGGAGCGAGCAGTACTTC. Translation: CASSHTSGSEQYF.

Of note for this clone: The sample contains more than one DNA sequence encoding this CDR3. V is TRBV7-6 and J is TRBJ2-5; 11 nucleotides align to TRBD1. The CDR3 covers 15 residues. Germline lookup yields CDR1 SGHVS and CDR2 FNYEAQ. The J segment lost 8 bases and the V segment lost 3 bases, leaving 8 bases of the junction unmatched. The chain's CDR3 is CASSFGTGGLETQYF. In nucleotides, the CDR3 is TGTGCCAGCAGCTTTGGGACAGGGGGTTTGGAAACCCAGTACTTC.

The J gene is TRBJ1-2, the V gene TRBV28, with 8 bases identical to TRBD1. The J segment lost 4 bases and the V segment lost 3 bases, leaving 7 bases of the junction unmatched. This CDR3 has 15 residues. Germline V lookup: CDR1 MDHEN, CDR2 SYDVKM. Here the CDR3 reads CASSLQGAQGYGYTF. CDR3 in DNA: TGTGCCAGCAGTTTGCAGGGGGCGCAGGGCTATGGCTACACCTTC.

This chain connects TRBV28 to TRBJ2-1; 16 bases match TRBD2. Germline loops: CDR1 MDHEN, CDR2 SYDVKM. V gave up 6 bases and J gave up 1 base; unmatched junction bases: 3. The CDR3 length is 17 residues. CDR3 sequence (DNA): TGTGCCAGCAGGGGACTAGCGGGAGGGGGATCCTACAATGAGCAGTTCTTC. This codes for CASRGLAGGGSYNEQFF.

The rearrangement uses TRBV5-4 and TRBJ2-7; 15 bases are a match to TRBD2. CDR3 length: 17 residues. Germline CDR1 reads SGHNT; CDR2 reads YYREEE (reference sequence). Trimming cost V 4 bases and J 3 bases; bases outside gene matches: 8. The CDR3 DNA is TGTGCCAGCAGCACGCCCGGGACTAGCGGGAGGTTCTACGAGCAGTACTTC. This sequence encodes CASSTPGTSGRFYEQYF.

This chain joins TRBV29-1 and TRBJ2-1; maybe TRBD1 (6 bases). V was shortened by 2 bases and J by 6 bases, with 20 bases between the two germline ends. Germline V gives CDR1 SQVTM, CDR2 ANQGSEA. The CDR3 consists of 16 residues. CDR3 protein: CSVETRTAGVFNEQFF. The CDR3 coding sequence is TGCAGCGTTGAAACGCGGACGGCAGGGGTATTCAATGAGCAGTTCTTC.

In DNA, the CDR3 is TGTGCCAGCGCAGGGGTTACAGATACGCAGTATTTT. Translation: CASAGVTDTQYF. The chain uses TRBV27 and TRBJ2-3; the D gene is possibly TRBD1 (6 bases). Germline CDR1 MNHEY, CDR2 SMNVEV (reference sequence). V lost 8 bases to trimming and J lost 3 bases, with 9 bases between them. The CDR3 is 12 amino acids.

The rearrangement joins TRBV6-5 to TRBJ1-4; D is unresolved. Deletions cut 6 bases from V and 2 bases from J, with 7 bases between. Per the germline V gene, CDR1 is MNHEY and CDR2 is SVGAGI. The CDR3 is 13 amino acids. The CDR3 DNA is TGTGCCAGCAGACAGTTTACTAATGAAAAACTGTTTTTT. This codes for CASRQFTNEKLFF.

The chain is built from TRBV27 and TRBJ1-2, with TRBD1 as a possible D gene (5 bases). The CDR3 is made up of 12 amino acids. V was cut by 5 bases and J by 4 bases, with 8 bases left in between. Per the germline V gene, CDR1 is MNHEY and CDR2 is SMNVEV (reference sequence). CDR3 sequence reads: CASSVGGYGYTF. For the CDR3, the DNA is TGTGCCAGCAGTGTCGGGGGCTATGGCTACACCTTC.

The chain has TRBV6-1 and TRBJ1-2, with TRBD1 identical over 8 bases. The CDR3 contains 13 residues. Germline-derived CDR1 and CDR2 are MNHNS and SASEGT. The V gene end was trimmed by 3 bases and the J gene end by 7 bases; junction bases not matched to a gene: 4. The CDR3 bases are TGTGCCAGCAGTGATAGACAGGGGACTGGCTACACCTTC. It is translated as CASSDRQGTGYTF.

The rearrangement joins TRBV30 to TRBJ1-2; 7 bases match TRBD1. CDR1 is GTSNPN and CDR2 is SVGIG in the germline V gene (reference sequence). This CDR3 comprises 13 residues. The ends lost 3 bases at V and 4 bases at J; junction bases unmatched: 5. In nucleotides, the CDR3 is TGTGCCTGGAGCGGAGACAGGGCCTATGGCTACACCTTC. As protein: CAWSGDRAYGYTF.

CDR3: CASLAGEGTDTQYF. CDR3 nucleotides: TGCGCCAGCTTAGCGGGAGAAGGCACAGATACGCAGTATTTT. The rearrangement joins TRBV5-1 to TRBJ2-3; 9 bases line up with TRBD2. The length of the CDR3 is 14 residues. CDR1 SGHRS and CDR2 YFSETQ come from the germline V gene. V was clipped by 7 bases and J by 1 base; unmatched bases: 4. The variable domain in full, completed from reference TRBV5-1 and TRBJ2-3, reads KAGVTQTPRYLIKTRGQQVTLSCSPISGHRSVSWYQQTPGQGLQFLFEYFSETQRNKGNFPGRFSGRQFSNSRSEMNVSTLELGDSALYLCASLAGEGTDTQYFGPGTRLTVL.

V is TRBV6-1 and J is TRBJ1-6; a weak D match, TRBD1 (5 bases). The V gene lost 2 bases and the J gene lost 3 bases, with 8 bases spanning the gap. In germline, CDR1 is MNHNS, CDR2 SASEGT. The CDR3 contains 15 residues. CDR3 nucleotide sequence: TGTGCCAGCAGTGAAATGGGGGGCTATAATTCACCCCTCCACTTT. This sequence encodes CASSEMGGYNSPLHF.

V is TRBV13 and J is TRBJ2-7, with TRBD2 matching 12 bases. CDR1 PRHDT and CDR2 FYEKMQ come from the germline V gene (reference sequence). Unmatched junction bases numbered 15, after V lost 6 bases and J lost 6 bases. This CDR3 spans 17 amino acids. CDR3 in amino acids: CASSQTSGSPLGGEQYF. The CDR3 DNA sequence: TGTGCCAGCAGTCAGACTAGCGGGAGCCCCTTGGGTGGCGAGCAGTACTTC.

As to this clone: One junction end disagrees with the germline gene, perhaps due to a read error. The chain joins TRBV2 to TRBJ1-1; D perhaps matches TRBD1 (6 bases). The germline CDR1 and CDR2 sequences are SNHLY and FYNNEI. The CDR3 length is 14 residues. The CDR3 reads CASRSGGRWTEAFF. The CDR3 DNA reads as TGTGCGAGCAGGAGCGGGGGGCGTTGGACTGAAGCTTTCTTT.